The 29 T cell receptor beta chains in this list originate from one sample, sequenced in a study of STAT3 mutations in large granular lymphocyte leukemia. General study findings and limits: At least one immunodominant TCR beta clonotype appeared in every T-cell large granular lymphocyte leukemia patient.

Here immunoSEQ multiplex PCR was the method, and the copy in TCRdb shows in-frame clones only, minus some. The data hold 4,700 or so clones, with 45% to 70% observed a single time. Their recognized antigens are unknown. Sequenced: peripheral blood mononuclear cells. The receptor source for this set is a male patient in his fifties or sixties with T-cell large granular lymphocyte leukemia. Some clones in this sample may be carry-over from other donors' samples.

The chain combines TRBV7-6 with TRBJ2-7; D call uncertain. There are 15 residues in the CDR3. The V gene lost 0 bases and the J gene lost 0 bases, with 9 bases spanning the gap. Germline V gene lookup returns CDR1 SGHVS and CDR2 FNYEAQ. This CDR3 is CASSLAASSSYEQYF. The CDR3 nucleotides are TGTGCCAGCAGCTTAGCAGCCTCTAGCTCCTACGAGCAGTACTTC.

The rearrangement joins TRBV9 to TRBJ2-5; 7 bases align to TRBD2. The CDR3 covers 14 residues. Per the germline V gene, CDR1 is SGDLS and CDR2 is YYNGEE. V dropped 0 bases and J dropped 5; count of bases not matched to a gene: 4. CDR3 DNA sequence: TGTGCCAGCAGCGTAGAGACTAGCTGGGAGACCCAGTACTTC. This gives the protein CASSVETSWETQYF. Variable domain in full (rest from reference TRBV9 and TRBJ2-5): DSGVTQTPKHLITATGQRVTLRCSPRSGDLSVYWYQQSLDQGLQFLIQYYNGEERAKGNILERFSAQQFPDLHSELNLSSLELGDSALYFCASSVETSWETQYFGPGTRLLVL.

CDR3 sequence (DNA): TGTGCCAGCATGGGAATGAACACTGAAGCTTTCTTT. Translation: CASMGMNTEAFF. The chain links TRBV7-9 to TRBJ1-1, with no clear D. CDR1 is SEHNR, CDR2 FQNEAQ, per germline (reference sequence). The CDR3 totals 12 residues. V lost 7 bases to trimming and J lost 0 bases, with 6 bases between them.

The gene calls are TRBV6-5 and TRBJ2-3, with 11 nucleotides matching TRBD1. V shed 4 bases, J shed 2 bases, and the junction held 5 bases outside the gene matches. CDR3 length: 16 residues. CDR1 is MNHEY, CDR2 SVGAGI, per germline. In DNA, the CDR3 is TGTGCCAGCAGTTGGGGGACAGGGGGGTCCACAGATACGCAGTATTTT. Translating it yields CASSWGTGGSTDTQYF.

The V and J genes are TRBV30 and TRBJ2-7; D is ambiguous. The germline V gene encodes CDR1 GTSNPN and CDR2 SVGIG (reference sequence). The germline V and J ends were trimmed by 1 base and 3 bases, with 4 bases remaining between them. This CDR3 is built from 11 residues. CDR3 region: CAWSADYEQYF. In nucleotides, the CDR3 is TGTGCCTGGAGTGCAGACTACGAGCAGTACTTC.

This clone turned up a few times. The chain employs TRBV15 and TRBJ2-1, with D unclear. The V gene's germline CDR1 is LNHNV and CDR2 YYDKDF (reference sequence). The germline V and J ends were trimmed by 0 bases and 4 bases, with 7 bases remaining between them. CDR3 length equals 14 residues. The CDR3 nucleotides read TGTGCCACCAGCAGAGAGACCGAGTACAATGAGCAGTTCTTC. It is translated as CATSRETEYNEQFF.

The DNA of the CDR3 is TGCGCCAGCAGCGAGGGACAGGGGGTCTCCTACGGCTACACCTTC. It yields the protein CASSEGQGVSYGYTF. The V call is TRBV5-1, the J call TRBJ1-2, with 11 nucleotides matching TRBD1. Germline lookup yields CDR1 SGHRS and CDR2 YFSETQ. The CDR3 sequence is 15 residues long. V lost 4 bases, J lost 8 bases, and 10 bases stayed unmatched.

The chain links TRBV30 to TRBJ1-5; D might be TRBD1 (5 bases). V gave up 3 bases and J gave up 3 bases, with 9 bases separating them. The CDR3 sequence is 13 residues long. Germline V gene lookup returns CDR1 GTSNPN and CDR2 SVGIG (reference sequence). The chain's CDR3 is CAWSRAANQPQHF. For the CDR3, the DNA is TGTGCCTGGAGCAGGGCGGCCAATCAGCCCCAGCATTTT. The full variable domain, rest sourced from reference TRBV30 and TRBJ1-5, is SQTIHQWPATLVQPVGSPLSLECTVEGTSNPNLYWYRQAAGRGLQLLFYSVGIGQISSEVPQNLSASRPQDRQFILSSKKLLLSDSGFYLCAWSRAANQPQHFGDGTRLSIL.

The chain combines TRBV5-8 with TRBJ1-1, with D unclear. V dropped 4 bases and J dropped 3 bases, with 13 bases sitting between them. In germline, CDR1 is SGHTS, CDR2 YDEGEE. CDR3 length: 14 residues. This CDR3 is CASSAPYRDTEAFF. The CDR3, as DNA: TGTGCCAGCAGCGCGCCGTATCGTGACACTGAAGCTTTCTTT.

The chain uses TRBV25-1 and TRBJ1-1; a weak D match, TRBD1 (5 bases). The CDR3 spans 13 residues. V dropped 3 bases and J dropped 11 bases, with 16 bases sitting between them. The germline V gene encodes CDR1 MGHDK and CDR2 SYGVNS. CDR3 amino acids: CASSDRRGTRAFF. The DNA of the CDR3 is TGTGCCAGCAGTGATAGGCGCGGGACCCGGGCTTTCTTT.

The chain combines TRBV15 with TRBJ1-2; 9 bases agree with TRBD1. The junction had 5 bases not matched to a gene; V was cut back by 0 bases and J by 9 bases. The CDR3 totals 14 residues. Germline V gene lookup returns CDR1 LNHNV and CDR2 YYDKDF (reference sequence). CDR3 nucleotide sequence: TGTGCCACCAGCAGAGATGGGACAGGGCTGAGCTACACCTTC. Translated: CATSRDGTGLSYTF.

The gene calls are TRBV7-9 and TRBJ2-7; D is perhaps TRBD2 (5 bases). CDR3 length equals 14 residues. V shed 4 bases and J shed 2 bases, with 12 bases lying between them. CDR1 is SEHNR and CDR2 is FQNEAQ in the germline V gene (reference sequence). Here the CDR3 reads CASSSGLTAYEQYF. CDR3 DNA: TGTGCCAGCAGCTCCGGACTCACTGCCTACGAGCAGTACTTC.

The chain carries TRBV7-2 and TRBJ1-2; D possibly corresponds to TRBD1 (5 bases). Germline values: CDR1 SGHTA, CDR2 FQGNSA. CDR3 length equals 14 residues. The V end was cut by 3 bases, the J end by 4 bases, with 12 bases between. CDR3 amino acids: CASSFSAQGYGYTF. As DNA, the CDR3 is TGTGCCAGCAGCTTCTCCGCGCAGGGCTATGGCTACACCTTC. Looking up the rest from reference TRBV7-2 and TRBJ1-2 gives the full variable domain: GAGVSQSPSNKVTEKGKDVELRCDPISGHTALYWYRQSLGQGLEFLIYFQGNSAPDKSGLPSDRFSAERTGGSVSTLTIQRTQQEDSAVYLCASSFSAQGYGYTFGSGTRLTVV.

The V call is TRBV18, the J call TRBJ2-7; D ambiguous. The CDR3 has 12 amino acids. Per germline, CDR1 KGHSH and CDR2 LQKENI. Trimming took off 1 base at V and 5 bases at J, with 6 bases between the two ends. The CDR3 loop reads CASSPRDDEQYF. The CDR3 region has the DNA TGTGCCAGCTCACCACGGGATGACGAGCAGTACTTC. The entire variable domain, with the rest obtained from reference TRBV18 and TRBJ2-7, is as follows: NAGVMQNPRHLVRRRGQEARLRCSPMKGHSHVYWYRQLPEEGLKFMVYLQKENIIDESGMPKERFSAEFPKEGPSILRIQQVVRGDSAAYFCASSPRDDEQYFGPGTRLTVT.

The J gene is TRBJ2-3, the V gene TRBV6-6; TRBD2 matches at 7 bases. Germline V gene data show CDR1 as MNHNY and CDR2 as SVGAGI (reference sequence). CDR3 length equals 13 residues. The CDR3 region is CVAAGELGDTQYF. CDR3 in DNA: TGTGTCGCTGCGGGAGAATTGGGAGATACGCAGTATTTT.

V gene TRBV7-8 combines with J gene TRBJ2-7, with D perhaps TRBD2 (5 bases). The germline gives CDR1 SGHVS, CDR2 FQNEAQ. V was pared by 7 bases and J by 3 bases, with 16 bases between. This CDR3 comprises 14 residues. CDR3 protein: CASTHFGSSYEQYF. The CDR3 region has the DNA TGTGCCAGCACTCATTTTGGGAGCAGCTACGAGCAGTACTTC.

The CDR3 sequence is CASSSIRAEQYF. In DNA form, the CDR3 reads TGTGCCAGCAGCTCCATTAGGGCCGAGCAGTACTTC. This chain connects TRBV7-9 to TRBJ2-7, with unresolved D. Germline V lookup: CDR1 SEHNR, CDR2 FQNEAQ (reference sequence). V lost 4 bases and J 6 bases, leaving 10 bases between the germline ends. The CDR3 totals 12 residues.

The chain is built from TRBV13 and TRBJ2-6; 9 bases are shared with TRBD2. The V gene's germline CDR1 is PRHDT and CDR2 FYEKMQ (reference sequence). This CDR3 region has 18 residues. V lost 5 bases to trimming and J lost 2 bases; unmatched junction nucleotides: 10. CDR3 in DNA: TGTGCCAGCAGCCCTGTAGGGCTAGCGGGACCTGGGGCCAACGTCCTGACTTTC. It codes for CASSPVGLAGPGANVLTF.

The V and J genes are TRBV29-1 and TRBJ1-1; D gene unclear. V dropped 2 bases and J dropped 7 bases, with 11 bases sitting between them. Germline CDR1 is SQVTM and CDR2 is ANQGSEA. This CDR3 has 12 residues. The CDR3 here is CSVESGGYEAFF. CDR3 DNA: TGCAGCGTTGAATCCGGAGGGTATGAAGCTTTCTTT.

This chain joins TRBV30 and TRBJ1-5; TRBD1 is a possible D gene (5 bases). In germline, CDR1 is GTSNPN, CDR2 SVGIG (reference sequence). Between the trimmed V and J ends, which lost 1 base and 2 bases, there was a span of 6 bases. The CDR3 has 13 amino acids. In DNA, the CDR3 is TGTGCCTGGAGTGCGGGGGGCAATCAGCCCCAGCATTTT. It specifies CAWSAGGNQPQHF.

The chain employs TRBV5-5 and TRBJ1-5; D remains ambiguous. The germline V gene encodes CDR1 SGHKS and CDR2 YYEKEE (reference sequence). Trimming cost V 3 bases and J 4 bases, with 14 bases left between them. This CDR3 contains 15 residues. CDR3 amino acids: CASSSLSWGNQPQHF. CDR3 coding DNA: TGTGCCAGCAGCTCGCTTAGCTGGGGAAATCAGCCCCAGCATTTT.

The genes are TRBV5-4 and TRBJ2-1; possible D gene TRBD2, 5 bases. The CDR3 contains 13 residues. V was shortened by 4 bases and J by 13 bases, with 18 bases between the two germline ends. Looked up from germline, CDR1 is SGHNT and CDR2 is YYREEE (reference sequence). CDR3 nucleotide sequence: TGTGCCAGCAGCACTAAGGGCGGGCCTGTACAGTTCTTC. It encodes CASSTKGGPVQFF.

This clone was counted only a few times. This chain joins TRBV7-9 and TRBJ1-3; the D gene is possibly TRBD1 (5 bases). V was clipped by 0 bases and J by 0 bases, with 9 bases between them. In germline, CDR1 is SEHNR, CDR2 FQNEAQ (reference sequence). The CDR3 is made up of 16 amino acids. Here the CDR3 reads CASSLAEGLSGNTIYF. DNA for the CDR3: TGTGCCAGCAGCTTAGCAGAGGGGCTCTCTGGAAACACCATATATTTT.

The chain carries TRBV13 and TRBJ1-2; 7 nucleotides align to TRBD1. Germline V gene data show CDR1 as PRHDT and CDR2 as FYEKMQ (reference sequence). The ends lost 5 bases at V and 4 bases at J; junction bases unmatched: 7. The CDR3 is 14 residues long. The DNA for the CDR3 is TGTGCCAGCAGCCAAGGGGGCGCAAGCTATGGCTACACCTTC. Protein product: CASSQGGASYGYTF.

The chain couples TRBV5-1 to TRBJ1-2; D uncertain. Trimming took 2 bases from V and 5 from J, leaving 10 bases between them. Looked up from germline, CDR1 is SGHRS and CDR2 is YFSETQ. CDR3 size: 13 residues. The CDR3 sequence: CASSFYREYGYTF. The DNA of the CDR3 is TGCGCCAGCAGCTTTTACCGGGAATATGGCTACACCTTC.

The CDR3 DNA is TGTGCCTGGAGTGCAGCTGGGGCCAACGTCCTGACTTTC. Translated, it gives CAWSAAGANVLTF. The chain employs TRBV30 and TRBJ2-6; D is undetermined. Looked up from germline, CDR1 is GTSNPN and CDR2 is SVGIG (reference sequence). V lost 1 base and J lost 2, with 3 bases in between. The CDR3 runs to 13 residues.

This chain uses TRBV18 with TRBJ2-6, with D perhaps assigned TRBD1 or TRBD2 (5 bases each). V lost 2 bases to trimming and J lost 2 bases, with 16 bases between them. Germline V gene data show CDR1 as KGHSH and CDR2 as LQKENI. The CDR3 length is 18 residues. CDR3 DNA: TGTGCCAGCTCACCAACAGCCGGGACGTCGGCTGGGGCCAACGTCCTGACTTTC. It encodes CASSPTAGTSAGANVLTF.

The CDR3: CASSPGGSSSYNEQFF. CDR3 in DNA: TGTGCCAGCTCACCCGGCGGGAGTTCCTCCTACAATGAGCAGTTCTTC. The chain joins TRBV18 to TRBJ2-1; 7 bases map to TRBD2. CDR3 length: 16 residues. Trimming took 3 bases from V and 0 from J; bases not matched to a gene: 5. Germline values: CDR1 KGHSH, CDR2 LQKENI.

The rearrangement joins TRBV6-1 to TRBJ1-2, with no clear D. Germline CDR1 MNHNS, CDR2 SASEGT. Trimming removed 5 bases at V and 1 base at J, with 8 bases between. CDR3 size: 13 residues. CDR3 in amino acids: CASSPGFNYGYTF. DNA for the CDR3: TGTGCCAGCAGTCCGGGCTTTAACTATGGCTACACCTTC.